Following are 27 T cell receptor beta chains from one sample sequenced in a study of blood T cell repertoires in COVID-19. The method was immunoSEQ multiplex PCR; TCRdb's version includes in-frame clones alone and lacks a portion of them. The sample includes 150,000 to 200,000 clones, roughly 80% of them seen just once. The specimen sequenced was peripheral blood. The receptors originated from a woman aged 25-40 years with acute or convalescent COVID-19.

The CDR3 loop reads CASSFHTGQTNYGYTF. The CDR3 nucleotides read TGTGCCAGCAGCTTTCACACGGGACAGACTAACTATGGCTACACCTTC. The chain couples TRBV5-4 to TRBJ1-2, with 7 bases that match TRBD1. The CDR3 loop spans 16 amino acids. The V gene's germline CDR1 is SGHNT and CDR2 YYREEE (reference sequence). V lost 2 bases, J lost 0 bases, and 7 bases stayed unmatched.

This chain uses TRBV3-1 (or the pseudogene TRBV3-2) with TRBJ2-2; possibly TRBD1 for D (5 bases). Germline V gene data show CDR1 as LGHDT and CDR2 as YNNKEL (reference sequence). CDR3 length: 16 residues. Trimming took 0 bases from V and 5 from J, leaving 13 bases between them. The CDR3: CASSQDNRRRTGELFF. The CDR3, as DNA: TGTGCCAGCAGCCAAGATAACAGGAGAAGGACCGGGGAGCTGTTTTTT.

This chain connects TRBV2 to TRBJ1-3; 12 bases line up with TRBD1. Germline V gives CDR1 SNHLY, CDR2 FYNNEI. CDR3 length: 15 residues. The J segment lost 2 bases and the V segment lost 8 bases, leaving 4 bases of the junction unmatched. The CDR3 coding sequence is TGTGCCAGCGGGGACAGGGGGCGAGCTGGAAACACCATATATTTT. Translating gives CASGDRGRAGNTIYF.

This clone was counted a few times. The J gene is TRBJ1-2, the V gene TRBV6-2 or TRBV6-3; a possible D gene is TRBD1 (5 bases). V shed 1 base and J shed 5 bases, with 14 bases lying between them. The CDR3 spans 15 residues. Germline CDR1 and CDR2: MNHEY and SVGEGT. CDR3 coding DNA: TGTGCCAGCAGTTACTTTGGAGACAGAGGATATGGCTACACCTTC. Its translation is CASSYFGDRGYGYTF.

This chain joins TRBV29-1 and TRBJ1-1; no reliable D call. The ends were cut back, 1 base at V and 6 bases at J, with 24 bases in the middle. The CDR3 covers 17 residues. Germline V CDR1 and CDR2: SQVTM, ANQGSEA. CDR3 DNA: TGCAGCGTTGAAGGACAACCCGGATTGTCCAGAGACGCTGAAGCTTTCTTT. Amino acids: CSVEGQPGLSRDAEAFF.

The chain is built from TRBV3-1 (or the pseudogene TRBV3-2) and TRBJ2-2; the D is unclear. The ends were cut back, 2 bases at V and 2 bases at J, with 6 bases in the middle. The length of the CDR3 is 14 residues. The germline V gene has CDR1 LGHDT and CDR2 YNNKEL (reference sequence). CDR3 loop: CASSQTPNTGELFF. Here the CDR3 DNA reads TGTGCCAGCAGCCAAACTCCTAACACCGGGGAGCTGTTTTTT.

The chain employs TRBV19 and TRBJ1-3; possible D gene TRBD1, 6 bases. Germline V gives CDR1 LNHDA, CDR2 SQIVND (reference sequence). The CDR3 runs 14 residues. V lost 6 bases and J lost 2, with 11 bases in between. The CDR3 DNA reads as TGTGCCAGTAGCAACAGGGTGGCTGGAAACACCATATATTTT. This gives the protein CASSNRVAGNTIYF.

The chain joins TRBV6-5 to TRBJ1-4; D may be TRBD1 (6 bases). CDR1 and CDR2 (germline): MNHEY, SVGAGI. With 6 bases removed from V and 14 bases from J, the gap between germline ends came to 19 bases. This CDR3 has 13 residues. The CDR3 loop reads CASSHGQLEVLFF. The CDR3 DNA is TGTGCCAGCAGCCACGGACAGCTCGAGGTCCTGTTTTTT.

The chain joins TRBV6-4 to TRBJ2-1, with TRBD2 identical over 8 bases. CDR1 and CDR2 (germline): MRHNA, SNTAGT. CDR3 length: 16 amino acids. V shed 0 bases and J 9 bases; nucleotides not matched to a gene: 10. CDR3 sequence (DNA): TGTGCCAGCAGTGACTCGATCGCTAGCGGGTTGAGTGAGCAGTTCTTC. It translates to CASSDSIASGLSEQFF.

The chain uses TRBV7-9 and TRBJ2-5, with 7 bases lining up with TRBD1. CDR3 length: 15 amino acids. Germline CDR1 and CDR2: SEHNR and FQNEAQ (reference sequence). Losses at the gene ends were 5 bases for V and 3 bases for J; bases not matched to a gene: 9. The CDR3 loop is CASSLSSGTEETQYF. The CDR3 DNA reads TGTGCCAGCAGCCTCTCATCCGGGACAGAAGAGACCCAGTACTTC.

The genes are TRBV4-3 and TRBJ2-3; 9 bases are a match to TRBD2. The V and J ends lost 0 bases and 3 bases, in that order; junction bases with no gene match: 4. The germline CDR1 and CDR2 sequences are LGHNA and YSLEER. The length of the CDR3 is 16 residues. The CDR3 DNA sequence: TGCGCCAGCAGCCAAGACCGCAGCGGGAGGACAGATACGCAGTATTTT. Its protein is CASSQDRSGRTDTQYF.

V usage is TRBV6-4 and J usage is TRBJ2-3; D unresolved. The germline V gene encodes CDR1 MRHNA and CDR2 SNTAGT. The CDR3 is 13 residues long. Trimming left V 4 bases short and J 3 bases short, with 8 bases between. CDR3 DNA sequence: TGTGCCAGCAGTGTAGAGCGAACAGATACGCAGTATTTT. This gives the protein CASSVERTDTQYF.

The chain employs TRBV3-1 (or the pseudogene TRBV3-2) and TRBJ2-1; D is ambiguous. The CDR3 runs to 14 residues. CDR1 and CDR2 (germline): LGHDT, YNNKEL (reference sequence). The V end lost 1 base, the J end lost 9 bases, and 13 bases lay between the germline ends. The CDR3 loop is CASSQGNGPGEQFF. The CDR3 coding sequence is TGTGCCAGCAGCCAAGGAAATGGGCCTGGTGAGCAGTTCTTC.

V gene TRBV9 combines with J gene TRBJ2-2, with D unclear. The germline CDR1 and CDR2 sequences are SGDLS and YYNGEE. The V gene lost 0 bases and the J gene lost 6 bases, with 6 bases spanning the gap. The CDR3 is 13 residues long. This CDR3 is CASSVEASGELFF. DNA for the CDR3: TGTGCCAGCAGCGTAGAAGCTTCCGGGGAGCTGTTTTTT.

This clone was observed a handful of times. The same CDR3 is also encoded by other DNA sequences in this sample. The chain couples TRBV9 to TRBJ2-5, with TRBD1 as a possible D gene (5 bases). The V and J ends lost 3 bases and 5 bases respectively, with 5 bases between them. CDR1 and CDR2 from the germline V gene are SGDLS and YYNGEE. The CDR3 consists of 11 residues. CDR3 nucleotide sequence: TGTGCCAGCAGCGCAGGGGAGACCCAGTACTTC. It codes for CASSAGETQYF.

This sequence joins TRBV2 and TRBJ2-1, with 14 bases fitting TRBD2. V dropped 6 bases and J dropped 3; count of bases not matched to a gene: 1. The CDR3 totals 15 residues. Germline V lookup: CDR1 SNHLY, CDR2 FYNNEI. The CDR3 is CASRGLAGDYNEQFF. The CDR3 DNA reads TGTGCCAGCAGGGGACTAGCGGGAGACTACAATGAGCAGTTCTTC.

The gene calls are TRBV18 and TRBJ2-3, with 8 bases identical to TRBD2. V gave up 2 bases and J gave up 1 base; unmatched junction bases: 2. CDR3 size: 15 residues. CDR1 KGHSH and CDR2 LQKENI come from the germline V gene. The DNA for the CDR3 is TGTGCCAGCTCACCAAGCGGGGGCCGCACAGATACGCAGTATTTT. It yields the protein CASSPSGGRTDTQYF.

V gene TRBV28 combines with J gene TRBJ2-3, with a weak D call TRBD2 (5 bases). V was trimmed by 3 bases and J by 2 bases, leaving 9 bases between them. Germline loops: CDR1 MDHEN, CDR2 SYDVKM. There are 14 residues in the CDR3. The CDR3 DNA follows: TGTGCCAGCAGTTTGGTCGGGGACACAGATACGCAGTATTTT. Translating gives CASSLVGDTDTQYF.

This clone was detected a few times. V is TRBV28 and J is TRBJ1-4; 7 bases are shared with TRBD1. CDR1 is MDHEN, CDR2 SYDVKM, per germline. V shed 4 bases, J shed 8 bases, and the junction held 10 bases outside the gene matches. The CDR3 runs 15 residues. DNA of the CDR3: TGTGCCAGCAGTTCTCCGGGACAGTCTGGGGAAAAACTGTTTTTT. This sequence encodes CASSSPGQSGEKLFF.

J is TRBJ2-5 and V is TRBV7-2, with TRBD1 matching over 8 bases. This CDR3 comprises 16 residues. V lost 1 base, J lost 5 bases, and 9 bases stayed unmatched. The V gene's germline CDR1 is SGHTA and CDR2 FQGNSA. CDR3 sequence reads: CASSLGTGLYEETQYF. The CDR3 DNA reads as TGTGCCAGCAGCTTAGGGACAGGGCTATACGAGGAGACCCAGTACTTC.

The V call is TRBV5-1, the J call TRBJ1-1; 8 bases match TRBD1. Germline CDR1 and CDR2: SGHRS and YFSETQ. This CDR3 has 14 residues. V lost 5 bases and J lost 5; bases outside the gene matches: 8. CDR3 residues: CASRTTTGVTEAFF. CDR3 nucleotides: TGCGCCAGCAGGACCACGACAGGGGTGACTGAAGCTTTCTTT.

V usage is TRBV14 and J usage is TRBJ1-5; no definite D call. CDR3 length equals 14 residues. V was cut by 5 bases and J by 3 bases, with 11 bases left in between. Germline loops: CDR1 SGHDN, CDR2 FVKESK. The CDR3 spells CASSAPGYNQPQHF. The CDR3 nucleotides read TGTGCCAGCAGCGCCCCGGGTTACAATCAGCCCCAGCATTTT.

Only a few counts were recorded for this clone. The gene calls are TRBV30 and TRBJ2-5; 9 positions agree with TRBD2. There are 15 residues in the CDR3. In germline, CDR1 is GTSNPN, CDR2 SVGIG (reference sequence). With V trimmed by 3 bases and J by 3 bases, 8 bases remained unmatched. The CDR3 loop is CAWSGKGLAKETQYF. The CDR3 coding sequence is TGTGCCTGGAGCGGGAAGGGACTAGCTAAAGAGACCCAGTACTTC.

The chain recombines TRBV19 with TRBJ1-2; TRBD1 aligns across 7 bases. Germline trimming cut 5 bases from V and 8 bases from J; bases unmatched to any gene: 11. The CDR3 sequence is 14 residues long. The germline gives CDR1 LNHDA, CDR2 SQIVND (reference sequence). CDR3 DNA sequence: TGTGCCAGTAGTCCCCCGAGGGGGCTGCAGGGCTACACCTTC. The encoded protein is CASSPPRGLQGYTF.

The rearrangement joins TRBV27 to TRBJ2-2; 9 bases are shared with TRBD2. With V trimmed by 2 bases and J by 7 bases, 8 bases remained unmatched. Germline CDR1 reads MNHEY; CDR2 reads SMNVEV (reference sequence). The CDR3 length is 16 residues. As DNA, the CDR3 is TGTGCCAGCAGTTTACTAGCGGGATTTCTGGGCGGGGAGCTGTTTTTT. Its translation is CASSLLAGFLGGELFF.

The rearrangement links TRBV6-1 to TRBJ2-1; no clear D gene. V gave up 1 base and J gave up 10 bases, with 8 bases separating them. The germline CDR1 and CDR2 sequences are MNHNS and SASEGT. There are 12 residues in the CDR3. CDR3: CASSEVLREQFF. The CDR3 region has the DNA TGTGCCAGCAGTGAAGTACTCAGGGAGCAGTTCTTC.

The chain recombines TRBV4-3 with TRBJ1-2; 8 bases align to TRBD1. The germline gives CDR1 LGHNA, CDR2 YSLEER. CDR3 length: 15 amino acids. Losses at the gene ends were 1 base for V and 7 bases for J; bases not matched to a gene: 8. The CDR3 DNA reads as TGCGCCAGCAGCCAAGGGTGGGACAGGATGAGTGGCTACACCTTC. Amino acids: CASSQGWDRMSGYTF.